Included here is one TCR beta chain sequence, with context. The target of this receptor is not known. There are no base qualities to consult, and no much larger clone falls within one base. V is cut back by 6 bases and J by 0 bases, with 10 bases in the junction unmatched. The germline V gene (reference sequence) sets CDR1 to MNHEY and CDR2 to SMNVEV. Taken from cysteine to phenylalanine, the CDR3 has 17 residues. CDR3 DNA only is kept here, 51 bases in frame from base 1. This specimen comes from a study of blood T cells in healthy people across ages (dated by TCRdb to between 2015 and 2017). Study-wide context: In model experiments, template switching captured about one uniquely barcoded TCR beta cDNA molecule for every two T cells. Age-related changes in TCR beta repertoire diversity were measured in the study by deep sequencing normalized with unique cDNA molecular identifiers. The donors were divided into four age groups: young (average around 16 years), middle-aged (roughly 42), aged (about 61) and long-lived (about 84). Donors of different ages were randomly distributed across sequencing lanes to avoid experimental bias. The study analyzed two additional independent replicas of 1 million unique cDNA reads from the same blood draw for two donors, one aged 18 to 30 and one aged 80 or older. The paper as a whole reports these results and caveats: Compared with the aged group, the long-lived group had more naive CD4+ T cells, fewer expanded clones and increased TCR diversity, suggesting age selection. Donor CMV infection status was unknown, potentially confounding age-related changes in expanded clonotypes. As age increased, observed TCR beta diversity per million T cells dropped in a roughly linear way, and a significant reduction was already evident by age roughly 40. Because profiling used bulk unsorted PBMCs, naive and antigen-experienced compartments could not be compared conclusively. Total diversity estimates from one million sequenced T cells were considered lower bounds and underestimates. A strong correlation was found between observed TCR beta diversity and the percentage of naive T cells measured by flow cytometry.

The method behind the library was 5' RACE. Sequencing was performed on an Illumina HiSeq 2500. A second PCR of roughly 7 to 11 cycles was performed with a sample-barcoded 5' primer and a J-beta primer mix. A template-switch 5' adaptor carrying 12 random nucleotides introduced a unique molecular identifier onto each TCR beta cDNA molecule. Each sample yielded at least 3 million CDR3-containing paired-end reads. First-strand cDNA synthesis was performed from all RNA using the Mint cDNA synthesis kit, with priming by a TRBC-specific oligonucleotide. All cDNA was treated with uracil-DNA glycosylase and then went through a first 18-cycle PCR with the universal primers M1SS and BC2_uni_R. The source study handled its data this way. Normalization of each sample was performed by random selection of 1 million high-quality reads, each carrying a distinct molecular identifier. Reads sharing molecular identifiers were discarded rather than binned into consensus sequences. MiTCR, set to a Q25 quality threshold and the strictest error-elimination algorithm, was used for CDR3 identification, clonotype clustering and error correction. A nonparametric unseen species model with Euler transformation was used to estimate a lower bound on total TCR beta diversity. The public reads were run again by TCRdb, first through fastp at Q25 and then through MiXCR, and only productive beta chains were kept. Merged by CDR3 protein, the rows form single entries marked with the most common genes and DNA. These V and J calls are TCRdb output, not the study's own analysis. In all, the sample holds about 1.4 million distinct CDR3 sequences, and around 55% of those were seen once. The top ten constitute 6.5% to 8.5% of the sample.

The 39 donors, aged about 6 to 100 years, were systemically healthy Caucasian individuals from Russia. Each donor gave about 10 milliliters of peripheral blood, drawn into EDTA-treated Vacutainer tubes. PBMCs were isolated by Ficoll-Paque density-gradient centrifugation, with at least 6.5 million obtained per sample. Trizol reagent was used to extract total RNA from PBMCs, with at least 6 micrograms per sample. For every donor, flow cytometry on a PBMC aliquot measured the percentage of naive CD45RAhigh/CD27high T cells. This clonotype was sampled from a man in his late teens or twenties in good health. The V and J genes are TRBV27 and TRBJ1-2, with 10 bases matching TRBD1. Sequenced input: blood. This receptor carries the CDR3 CASSRRQGATSNYGYTF. The nucleotide sequence reads as follows: TGTGCCAGCAGCCGAAGACAGGGGGCTACCTCTAACTATGGCTACACCTTC.